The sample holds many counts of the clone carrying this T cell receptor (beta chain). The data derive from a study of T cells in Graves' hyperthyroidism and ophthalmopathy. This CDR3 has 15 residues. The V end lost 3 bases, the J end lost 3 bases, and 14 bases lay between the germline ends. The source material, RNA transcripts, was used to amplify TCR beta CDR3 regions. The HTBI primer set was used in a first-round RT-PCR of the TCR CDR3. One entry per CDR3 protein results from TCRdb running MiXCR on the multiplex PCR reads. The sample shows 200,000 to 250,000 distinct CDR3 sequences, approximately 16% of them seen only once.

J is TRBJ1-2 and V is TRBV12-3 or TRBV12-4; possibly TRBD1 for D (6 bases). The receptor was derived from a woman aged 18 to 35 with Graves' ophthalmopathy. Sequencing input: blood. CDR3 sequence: CASSFRGAEDYGYTF. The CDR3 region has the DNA TGTGCCAGCAGTTTCCGGGGGGCTGAAGACTATGGCTACACCTTC.